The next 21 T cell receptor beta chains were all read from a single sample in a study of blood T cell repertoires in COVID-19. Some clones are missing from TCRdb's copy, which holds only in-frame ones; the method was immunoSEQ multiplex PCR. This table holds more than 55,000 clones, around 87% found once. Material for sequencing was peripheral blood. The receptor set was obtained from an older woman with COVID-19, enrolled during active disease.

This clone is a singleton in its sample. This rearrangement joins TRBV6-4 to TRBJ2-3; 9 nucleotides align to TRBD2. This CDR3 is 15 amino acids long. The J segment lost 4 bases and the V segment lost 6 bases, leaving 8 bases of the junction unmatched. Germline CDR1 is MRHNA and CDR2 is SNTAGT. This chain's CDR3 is CASRTSSGTPDTQYF. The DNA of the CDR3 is TGTGCCAGCAGGACCTCTAGCGGGACCCCAGATACGCAGTATTTT.

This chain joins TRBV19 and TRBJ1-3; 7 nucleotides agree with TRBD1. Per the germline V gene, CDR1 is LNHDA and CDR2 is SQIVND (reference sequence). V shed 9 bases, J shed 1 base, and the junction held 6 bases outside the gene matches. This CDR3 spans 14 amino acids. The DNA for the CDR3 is TGTGCCAGCCGGGACAGCTCATCTGGAAACACCATATATTTT. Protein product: CASRDSSSGNTIYF.

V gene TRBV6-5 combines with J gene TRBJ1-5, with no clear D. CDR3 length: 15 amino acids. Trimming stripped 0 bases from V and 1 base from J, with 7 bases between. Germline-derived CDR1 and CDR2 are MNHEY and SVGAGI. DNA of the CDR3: TGTGCCAGCAGTTACTCGCACGGGAGCAATCAGCCCCAGCATTTT. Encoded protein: CASSYSHGSNQPQHF.

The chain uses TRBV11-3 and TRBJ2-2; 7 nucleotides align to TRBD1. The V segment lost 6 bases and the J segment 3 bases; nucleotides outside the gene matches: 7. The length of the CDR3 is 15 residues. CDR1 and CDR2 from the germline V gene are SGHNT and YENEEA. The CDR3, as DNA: TGTGCCAGCAGGCGTTGGGACAGCTACACCGGGGAGCTGTTTTTT. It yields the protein CASRRWDSYTGELFF.

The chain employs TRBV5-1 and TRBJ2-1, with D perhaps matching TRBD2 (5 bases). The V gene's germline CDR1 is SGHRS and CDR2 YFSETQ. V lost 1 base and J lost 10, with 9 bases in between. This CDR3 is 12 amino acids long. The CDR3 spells CASSLPGSEQFF. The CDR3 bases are TGCGCCAGCAGCTTGCCGGGGTCCGAGCAGTTCTTC.

In DNA, the CDR3 is TGTGCCAGCAGCCAAGGGCTTCTCTATGGCTACACCTTC. Residues: CASSQGLLYGYTF. J is TRBJ1-2 and V is TRBV14, with D unresolved. Germline CDR1 and CDR2: SGHDN and FVKESK. Trimming took 1 base from V and 4 from J, leaving 7 bases between them. CDR3 size: 13 residues.

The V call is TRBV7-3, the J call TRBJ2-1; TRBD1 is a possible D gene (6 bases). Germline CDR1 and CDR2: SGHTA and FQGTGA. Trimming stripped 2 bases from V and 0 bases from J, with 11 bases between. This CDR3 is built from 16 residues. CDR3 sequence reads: CASSLQGISSYNEQFF. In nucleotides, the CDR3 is TGTGCCAGCAGCTTACAGGGGATCAGCTCCTACAATGAGCAGTTCTTC.

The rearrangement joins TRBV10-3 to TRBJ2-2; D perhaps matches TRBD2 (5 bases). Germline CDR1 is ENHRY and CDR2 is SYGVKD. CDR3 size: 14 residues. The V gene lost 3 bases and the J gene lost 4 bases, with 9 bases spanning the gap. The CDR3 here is CAISERAGTGELFF. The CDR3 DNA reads TGTGCCATCAGTGAAAGGGCGGGCACCGGGGAGCTGTTTTTT.

The CDR3 sequence is CASSYTSGSYEQYF. CDR3 sequence (DNA): TGTGCCAGCAGTTACACTAGCGGGAGCTACGAGCAGTACTTC. The rearrangement joins TRBV27 to TRBJ2-7; 11 nucleotides match TRBD2. Trimming at V came to 4 bases and at J to 3 bases, leaving 2 bases not matched to a gene. The CDR3 consists of 14 residues. Germline loops: CDR1 MNHEY, CDR2 SMNVEV (reference sequence).

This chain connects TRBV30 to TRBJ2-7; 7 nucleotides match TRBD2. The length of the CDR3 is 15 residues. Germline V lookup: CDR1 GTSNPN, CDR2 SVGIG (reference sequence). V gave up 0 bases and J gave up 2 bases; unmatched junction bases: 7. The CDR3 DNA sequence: TGTGCCTGGAGTGTACGGCGGGGGTACCCCTACGAGCAGTACTTC. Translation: CAWSVRRGYPYEQYF.

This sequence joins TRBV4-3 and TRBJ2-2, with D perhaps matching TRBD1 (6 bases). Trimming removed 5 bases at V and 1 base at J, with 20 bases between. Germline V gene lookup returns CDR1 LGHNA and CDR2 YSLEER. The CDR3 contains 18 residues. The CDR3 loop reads CASSNAPQGHKNTGELFF. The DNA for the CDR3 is TGCGCCAGCAGCAACGCGCCTCAGGGACACAAGAACACCGGGGAGCTGTTTTTT.

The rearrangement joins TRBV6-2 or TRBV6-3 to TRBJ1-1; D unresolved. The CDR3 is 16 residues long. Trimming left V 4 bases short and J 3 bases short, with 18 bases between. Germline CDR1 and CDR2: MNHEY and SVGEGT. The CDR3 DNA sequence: TGTGCCAGCAGTTCTCGGGCCCTTGGGCGGGACACTGAAGCTTTCTTT. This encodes CASSSRALGRDTEAFF.

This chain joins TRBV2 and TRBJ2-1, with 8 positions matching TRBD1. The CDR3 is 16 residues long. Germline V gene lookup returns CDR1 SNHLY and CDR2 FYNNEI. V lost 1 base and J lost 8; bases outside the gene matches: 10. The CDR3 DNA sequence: TGTGCCAGCAGTGAAGGCGCAGGGGGCTTTAGGGATGAGCAGTTCTTC. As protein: CASSEGAGGFRDEQFF.

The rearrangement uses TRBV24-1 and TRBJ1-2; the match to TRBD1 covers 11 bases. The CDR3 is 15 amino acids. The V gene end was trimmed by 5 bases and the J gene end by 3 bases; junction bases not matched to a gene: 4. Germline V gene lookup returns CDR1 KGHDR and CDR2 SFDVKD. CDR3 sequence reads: CATSGGQGAHYGYTF. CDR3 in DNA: TGTGCCACCAGTGGCGGACAGGGGGCTCACTATGGCTACACCTTC.

The CDR3 protein is CASSSTGGEGQPQHF. The CDR3 DNA is TGTGCCAGCAGTTCGACAGGGGGCGAAGGGCAGCCCCAGCATTTT. The chain couples TRBV27 to TRBJ1-5; 10 bases map to TRBD1. The V gene's germline CDR1 is MNHEY and CDR2 SMNVEV (reference sequence). There are 15 residues in the CDR3. Trimming at V came to 4 bases and at J to 7 bases, leaving 7 bases not matched to a gene.

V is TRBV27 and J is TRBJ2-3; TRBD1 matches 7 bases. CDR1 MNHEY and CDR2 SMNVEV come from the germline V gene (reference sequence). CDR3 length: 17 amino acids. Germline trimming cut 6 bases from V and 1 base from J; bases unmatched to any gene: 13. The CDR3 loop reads CASSSPTGIIRTDTQYF. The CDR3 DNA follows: TGTGCCAGCAGCTCCCCGACAGGGATTATTCGCACAGATACGCAGTATTTT.

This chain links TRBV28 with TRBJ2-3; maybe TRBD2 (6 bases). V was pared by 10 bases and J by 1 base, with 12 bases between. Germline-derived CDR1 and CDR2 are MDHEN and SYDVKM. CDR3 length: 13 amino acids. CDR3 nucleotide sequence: TGTGCCAACGCCGGAGGGGGCACAGATACGCAGTATTTT. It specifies CANAGGGTDTQYF.

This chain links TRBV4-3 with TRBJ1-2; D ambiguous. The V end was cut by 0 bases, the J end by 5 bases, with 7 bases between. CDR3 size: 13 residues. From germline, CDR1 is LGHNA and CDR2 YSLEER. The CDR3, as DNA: TGCGCCAGCAGCCAAGAGAGAGGATATGGCTACACCTTC. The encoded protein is CASSQERGYGYTF.

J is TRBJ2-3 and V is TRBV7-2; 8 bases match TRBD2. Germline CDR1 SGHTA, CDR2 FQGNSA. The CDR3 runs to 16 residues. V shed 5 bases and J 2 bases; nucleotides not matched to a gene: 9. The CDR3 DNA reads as TGTGCCAGCAGCCTGCGGACTAGCTTTTACACAGATACGCAGTATTTT. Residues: CASSLRTSFYTDTQYF.

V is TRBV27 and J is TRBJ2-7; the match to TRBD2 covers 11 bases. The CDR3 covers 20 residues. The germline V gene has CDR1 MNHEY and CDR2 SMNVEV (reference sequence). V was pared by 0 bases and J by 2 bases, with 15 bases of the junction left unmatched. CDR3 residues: CASSLSIGLAGGRRPYEQYF. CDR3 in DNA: TGTGCCAGCAGTTTATCGATAGGATTAGCGGGAGGGCGACGACCCTACGAGCAGTACTTC.

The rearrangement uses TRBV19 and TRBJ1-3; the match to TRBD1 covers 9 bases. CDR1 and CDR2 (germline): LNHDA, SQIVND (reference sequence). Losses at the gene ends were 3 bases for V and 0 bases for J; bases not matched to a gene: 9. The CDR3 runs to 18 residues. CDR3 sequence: CASSITHPGQGSGNTIYF. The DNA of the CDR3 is TGTGCCAGTAGTATTACCCACCCGGGACAGGGCTCTGGAAACACCATATATTTT.